A single T cell receptor beta chain is shown here with its context. The antigen remains undetermined. Germline CDR1 is LNHDA and CDR2 is SQIVND (reference sequence). The CDR3 sequence is 13 residues long. The V end was cut by 11 bases, the J end by 2 bases, with 15 bases between. The data originate from a study of graft-versus-host responses after intestinal transplantation. As for the study in general: Anti-thymocyte globulin induction, then tacrolimus and steroids for about 3 years, went to all recipients.

General study points: HvG clone declines early post-transplant were associated with peak circulating GvH levels. GvH clones detected in recipient marrow included some appearing first in ileum or blood.

Clones were read by immunoSEQ multiplex PCR, and TCRdb kept only the in-frame ones, dropping some. This sample has around 130,000 clones, with about 92% found just once. The sequence came from a human donor who received an intestinal transplant. The source material was unstimulated CD4+ T cells sorted from spleen or lymph node cells, sampled before intestinal transplant. The V call is TRBV19, the J call TRBJ2-5; no definite D call. The CDR3 loop reads CASRRRQQETQYF. The DNA for the CDR3 is TGTGCCTCCCGCCGGCGGCAGCAAGAGACCCAGTACTTC. Together with reference TRBV19 and TRBJ2-5, the CDR3 gives the full variable domain: DGGITQSPKYLFRKEGQNVTLSCEQNLNHDAMYWYRQDPGQGLRLIYYSQIVNDFQKGDIAEGYSVSREKKESFPLTVTSAQKNPTAFYLCASRRRQQETQYFGPGTRLLVL.